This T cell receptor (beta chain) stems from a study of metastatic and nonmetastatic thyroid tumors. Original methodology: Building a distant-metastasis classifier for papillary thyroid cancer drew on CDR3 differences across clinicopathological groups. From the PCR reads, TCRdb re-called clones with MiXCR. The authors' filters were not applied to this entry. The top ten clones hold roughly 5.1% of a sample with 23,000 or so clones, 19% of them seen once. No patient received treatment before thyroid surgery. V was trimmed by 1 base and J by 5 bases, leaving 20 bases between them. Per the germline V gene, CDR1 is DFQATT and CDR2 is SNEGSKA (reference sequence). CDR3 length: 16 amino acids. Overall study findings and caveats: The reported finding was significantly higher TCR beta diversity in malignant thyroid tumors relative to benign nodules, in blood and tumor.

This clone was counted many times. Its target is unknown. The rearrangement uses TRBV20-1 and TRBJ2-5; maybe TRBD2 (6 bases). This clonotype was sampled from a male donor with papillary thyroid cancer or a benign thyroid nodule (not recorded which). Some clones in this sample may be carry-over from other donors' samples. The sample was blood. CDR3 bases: TGCAGTGCTAGAGGGGTAGGCGGGATACCGGGCGAGACCCAGTACTTC. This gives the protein CSARGVGGIPGETQYF.